The 19 T cell receptor beta chains given below trace back to one sample, sequenced in a study of radiation and T cells in renal cell carcinoma. TCRdb's table, derived via immunoSEQ multiplex PCR, lists solely in-frame clones and lacks some. Of about 130,000 clones listed, about 88% are singletons. Time point in this sample: baseline pretreatment blood. Regarding treatment: 15 Gy SBRT to primary tumor, nephrectomy 4 weeks later. Sequencing was performed on blood, taken from a patient whose treatment included radiotherapy and nephrectomy. These receptors originate from a woman between 50 and 59 years old with renal cell carcinoma.

The V gene is TRBV4-1, the J gene TRBJ1-5, with 8 bases aligning to TRBD1. The V and J ends lost 1 base and 5 bases, in that order; junction bases with no gene match: 10. This CDR3 is 17 amino acids long. Germline loops: CDR1 MGHRA, CDR2 YSYEKL. DNA for the CDR3: TGCGCCAGCAGCCAAGGGACCGGGACAGGTTCCGATCAGCCCCAGCATTTT. It specifies CASSQGTGTGSDQPQHF.

DNA for the CDR3: TGTGCCAGCAGTGTCTCCGGGTTGAGTGGGGCCAACGTCCTGACTTTC. Translated, it gives CASSVSGLSGANVLTF. The chain couples TRBV2 to TRBJ2-6; D call uncertain. V lost 4 bases, J lost 3 bases, and 13 bases lay in between. Germline lookup yields CDR1 SNHLY and CDR2 FYNNEI. CDR3 length: 16 amino acids. The full variable domain, with the rest looked up from reference TRBV2 and TRBJ2-6, is EPEVTQTPSHQVTQMGQEVILRCVPISNHLYFYWYRQILGQKVEFLVSFYNNEISEKSEIFDDQFSVERPDGSNFTLKIRSTKLEDSAMYFCASSVSGLSGANVLTFGAGSRLTVL.

The gene calls are TRBV29-1 and TRBJ2-1; unclear D gene. The V gene's germline CDR1 is SQVTM and CDR2 ANQGSEA. The CDR3 sequence is 12 residues long. Trimming cost V 3 bases and J 3 bases, with 6 bases left between them. DNA for the CDR3: TGCAGCGTTGACCGTAGCTACAATGAGCAGTTCTTC. It yields the protein CSVDRSYNEQFF.

This chain uses TRBV19 with TRBJ1-5, with TRBD1 as a possible D gene (5 bases). V lost 7 bases and J 2 bases, leaving 15 bases between the germline ends. This CDR3 is 15 amino acids long. Germline V gene lookup returns CDR1 LNHDA and CDR2 SQIVND (reference sequence). The CDR3 is CASTPGARGNQPQHF. The CDR3 DNA reads TGTGCCAGTACCCCTGGGGCCAGGGGCAATCAGCCCCAGCATTTT.

V usage is TRBV11-3 and J usage is TRBJ1-6; possible D gene TRBD1, 5 bases. Germline V CDR1 and CDR2: SGHNT, YENEEA. The CDR3 consists of 13 residues. The V gene lost 1 base and the J gene lost 7 bases, with 5 bases spanning the gap. The CDR3 DNA reads TGTGCCAGCAGCTTAGGGGGCAATTCACCCCTCCACTTT. This sequence encodes CASSLGGNSPLHF.

The V and J genes are TRBV5-1 and TRBJ1-1; no clear D gene. The CDR3 extends over 13 amino acids. V gave up 4 bases and J gave up 2 bases, with 9 bases separating them. From germline, CDR1 is SGHRS and CDR2 YFSETQ. The CDR3 nucleotides are TGCGCCAGCAGCCTACATTCTAACACTGAAGCTTTCTTT. It encodes CASSLHSNTEAFF. Filled out from reference TRBV5-1 and TRBJ1-1, the complete variable domain reads KAGVTQTPRYLIKTRGQQVTLSCSPISGHRSVSWYQQTPGQGLQFLFEYFSETQRNKGNFPGRFSGRQFSNSRSEMNVSTLELGDSALYLCASSLHSNTEAFFGQGTRLTVV.

There are a few counts of this clone. This rearrangement joins TRBV9 to TRBJ1-1; TRBD1 might be the D (6 bases). The CDR3 is made up of 15 amino acids. Trimming pared 1 base from V and 1 base from J, leaving 11 bases between. Germline CDR1 is SGDLS and CDR2 is YYNGEE. The CDR3 DNA reads TGTGCCAGCAGCGTACTCGGACAGCCGAACACTGAAGCTTTCTTT. Protein: CASSVLGQPNTEAFF.

V and J are TRBV11-3 and TRBJ2-7; 11 nucleotides align to TRBD1. The CDR3 spans 13 residues. The ends lost 3 bases at V and 7 bases at J; junction bases unmatched: 2. Per germline, CDR1 SGHNT and CDR2 YENEEA. The CDR3: CASSFGTGGEQYF. The CDR3 coding sequence is TGTGCCAGCAGCTTCGGGACAGGGGGTGAGCAGTACTTC. Combining the CDR3 with reference TRBV11-3 and TRBJ2-7 gives the whole variable domain EAGVVQSPRYKIIEKKQPVAFWCNPISGHNTLYWYLQNLGQGPELLIRYENEEAVDDSQLPKDRFSAERLKGVDSTLKIQPAELGDSAVYLCASSFGTGGEQYFGPGTRLTVT.

J is TRBJ1-1 and V is TRBV6-6; 10 nucleotides match TRBD1. Germline V gene data show CDR1 as MNHNY and CDR2 as SVGAGI (reference sequence). With 5 bases clipped from V and 11 bases from J, the junction kept 11 bases outside the gene matches. The CDR3 runs to 14 residues. CDR3 amino acids: CASSNRDRGMVAFF. Written as DNA, the CDR3 is TGTGCCAGCAGTAACCGGGACAGGGGCATGGTGGCTTTCTTT.

The chain joins TRBV7-9 to TRBJ2-1; tentatively, D is TRBD2 (5 bases). CDR1 SEHNR and CDR2 FQNEAQ come from the germline V gene (reference sequence). This CDR3 is 10 amino acids long. V lost 8 bases and J 9 bases, leaving 8 bases between the germline ends. The CDR3 region is CASRGLEQFF. The CDR3, as DNA: TGTGCCAGCCGGGGTCTTGAGCAGTTCTTC.

This chain links TRBV6-6 with TRBJ1-3; no reliable D call. The CDR3 extends over 16 amino acids. Germline loops: CDR1 MNHNY, CDR2 SVGAGI (reference sequence). V lost 5 bases to trimming and J lost 4 bases, with 18 bases between them. DNA of the CDR3: TGTGCCAGCAGTCGACTCGACACGGCGGCAGGAAACACCATATATTTT. Its protein product is CASSRLDTAAGNTIYF.

The genes are TRBV30 and TRBJ1-2; tentatively, D is TRBD1 (5 bases). Germline CDR1 is GTSNPN and CDR2 is SVGIG (reference sequence). V was trimmed by 2 bases and J by 14 bases, leaving 18 bases between them. This CDR3 region has 12 residues. The CDR3 sequence is CAWSRQGWSGTF. The CDR3, as DNA: TGTGCCTGGAGTAGGCAGGGATGGAGTGGAACCTTC. Together with reference TRBV30 and TRBJ1-2, the CDR3 gives the full variable domain: SQTIHQWPATLVQPVGSPLSLECTVEGTSNPNLYWYRQAAGRGLQLLFYSVGIGQISSEVPQNLSASRPQDRQFILSSKKLLLSDSGFYLCAWSRQGWSGTFGSGTRLTVV.

The rearrangement joins TRBV5-8 to TRBJ2-5; 10 bases fit TRBD2. Germline-derived CDR1 and CDR2 are SGHTS and YDEGEE. J gave up 3 bases and V 4 bases, and 15 bases lay outside the gene matches. CDR3 length: 18 residues. The CDR3 reads CASSPPQVAGGWEETQYF. The DNA for the CDR3 is TGTGCCAGCAGCCCCCCCCAAGTAGCGGGGGGATGGGAAGAGACCCAGTACTTC.

The J gene is TRBJ2-1, the V gene TRBV21-1; the table gives TRBD2 as D, unverified against the DNA. TRBV21-1 is deemed a pseudogene. The CDR3 contains 15 residues. CDR3 in amino acids: CARRPSGGNYNEQFF. CDR3 in DNA: TGTGCCAGAAGACCTAGCGGGGGTAACTACAATGAGCAGTTCTTC.

V and J are TRBV7-9 and TRBJ2-2; D perhaps matches TRBD2 (5 bases). CDR1 and CDR2 (germline): SEHNR, FQNEAQ (reference sequence). The CDR3 is 15 residues long. Trimming pared 5 bases from V and 5 bases from J, leaving 15 bases between. The CDR3 nucleotides are TGTGCCAGCAGCGGCTCATCCGGGGTTACCGGGGAGCTGTTTTTT. Its protein product is CASSGSSGVTGELFF.

As DNA, the CDR3 is TGTGCCTGGAGTGTACAGAAGGTACCCTACGAGCAGTACTTC. This encodes CAWSVQKVPYEQYF. The V gene is TRBV30, the J gene TRBJ2-7; D unresolved. From germline, CDR1 is GTSNPN and CDR2 SVGIG (reference sequence). V lost 0 bases and J lost 2, with 11 bases in between. The CDR3 is 14 amino acids.

V usage is TRBV5-6 and J usage is TRBJ1-3, with 7 bases fitting TRBD1. Unmatched junction bases numbered 5, after V lost 2 bases and J lost 0 bases. The germline gives CDR1 SGHDT, CDR2 YYEEEE. CDR3 length: 16 residues. As DNA, the CDR3 is TGTGCCAGCAGCTTCTTCAGGGGGAACTCTGGAAACACCATATATTTT. Translating it yields CASSFFRGNSGNTIYF. Based on the CDR3 plus reference TRBV5-6 and TRBJ1-3, the full variable domain is DAGVTQSPTHLIKTRGQQVTLRCSPKSGHDTVSWYQQALGQGPQFIFQYYEEEERQRGNFPDRFSGHQFPNYSSELNVNALLLGDSALYLCASSFFRGNSGNTIYFGEGSWLTVV.

About this clone: This likely comes from a read error, as the CDR3 has no conserved phenylalanine or tryptophan at its end. The DNA is omitted, as the CDR3 cannot be located on it reliably, and the CDR3 follows TCRdb's listing. The chain joins TRBV23-1 to TRBJ1-6; the table's D call TRBD1 went unverified against the DNA. TRBV23-1 is identified as an open reading frame with a role that is uncertain. The CDR3 numbers 11 amino acids, ends counted. CDR3 region: CASSLRDSITA.

The CDR3 DNA is TGTGCCAGCTCACCGAGTAGAACGATGAACACCGGGGAGCTGTTTTTT. This codes for CASSPSRTMNTGELFF. This chain connects TRBV18 to TRBJ2-2, with D hard to call. Germline-derived CDR1 and CDR2 are KGHSH and LQKENI. Trimming removed 3 bases at V and 1 base at J, with 12 bases between. CDR3 size: 16 residues.